The 24 T cell receptor beta chains in this list originate from one sample, sequenced in a study of blood T cells in healthy people across ages. A second PCR, run for roughly 7 to 11 cycles, used a sample-barcoded 5' primer plus a J-beta primer mix. TCRdb re-derived calls from the 5' RACE reads in MiXCR, one entry per CDR3 protein. The sample contains 1.5 million to 2 million distinct CDR3 sequences, 35% to 50% of which appear only once. The material sequenced was blood. The source of these receptors is a human donor in good health.

In this sample, this clonotype turned up a few times. The chain uses TRBV12-3 or TRBV12-4 and TRBJ1-2; TRBD1 is a possible D gene (5 bases). V lost 5 bases and J lost 3, with 22 bases in between. The CDR3 extends over 17 amino acids. CDR3 in amino acids: CASSPRWGYGDDYGYTF. The CDR3 DNA reads as TGTGCCAGCAGTCCCCGCTGGGGGTATGGGGACGACTATGGCTACACCTTC.

This clonotype was counted only a few times. The chain links TRBV7-2 to TRBJ2-4; D unresolved. This CDR3 is built from 15 residues. V was shortened by 5 bases and J by 4 bases, with 15 bases between the two germline ends. Germline CDR1 is SGHTA and CDR2 is FQGNSA. The CDR3, as DNA: TGTGCCAGCAGCGCTTCAGTAATCACAAAAAACATTCAGTACTTC. The encoded protein is CASSASVITKNIQYF.

This clonotype was seen more than once but under ten times. The chain carries TRBV5-4 and TRBJ2-3, with 12 bases that match TRBD2. The V gene's germline CDR1 is SGHNT and CDR2 YYREEE (reference sequence). V shed 3 bases, J shed 2 bases, and the junction held 4 bases outside the gene matches. The CDR3 has 16 amino acids. In DNA, the CDR3 is TGTGCCAGCAGCTCCTGGACTAGCGGGGCCACAGATACGCAGTATTTT. Amino acid sequence: CASSSWTSGATDTQYF.

This clonotype was recorded a few times. The chain recombines TRBV4-3 with TRBJ1-6, with 8 bases matching TRBD1. V shed 0 bases, J shed 7 bases, and the junction held 8 bases outside the gene matches. The CDR3 consists of 17 residues. The V gene's germline CDR1 is LGHNA and CDR2 YSLEER. For the CDR3, the DNA is TGCGCCAGCAGCCAAGATCCTCCAGGGGGCGAGAATTCACCCCTCCACTTT. Translation gives CASSQDPPGGENSPLHF.

The CDR3 DNA reads TGTGCCAGCAGTTACGGGATTCGGTTTGGGGCCAACGTCCTGACTTTC. Amino acid sequence: CASSYGIRFGANVLTF. J is TRBJ2-6 and V is TRBV6-2 or TRBV6-3; D is uncertain. Germline CDR1 and CDR2: MNHEY and SVGEGT. The CDR3 runs to 16 residues. V lost 2 bases and J 3 bases, leaving 11 bases between the germline ends.

This clonotype has more than one count but fewer than ten. The V call is TRBV5-5, the J call TRBJ2-7; D is uncertain. The CDR3 totals 15 residues. Trimming left V 4 bases short and J 0 bases short, with 14 bases between. CDR1 and CDR2 from the germline V gene are SGHKS and YYEKEE (reference sequence). CDR3 sequence reads: CASSRLWTDSYEQYF. CDR3 nucleotides: TGTGCCAGCAGCCGCCTCTGGACGGACTCCTACGAGCAGTACTTC.

The sample holds many counts of this clonotype. The gene calls are TRBV7-2 and TRBJ2-3; D is undetermined. V lost 6 bases and J 4 bases, leaving 8 bases between the germline ends. The CDR3 length is 12 residues. CDR1 SGHTA and CDR2 FQGNSA come from the germline V gene. The CDR3 DNA is TGTGCCAGCAGTCCCCCCGCAGATACGCAGTATTTT. Encoded protein: CASSPPADTQYF.

V usage is TRBV4-3 and J usage is TRBJ2-7; D remains ambiguous. The V gene's germline CDR1 is LGHNA and CDR2 YSLEER. The CDR3 has 15 residues. The germline V and J ends were trimmed by 1 base and 3 bases, with 13 bases remaining between them. CDR3 residues: CASSQVMGKDYEQYF. DNA of the CDR3: TGCGCCAGCAGCCAAGTTATGGGCAAGGACTACGAGCAGTACTTC.

This chain connects TRBV28 to TRBJ1-2; D is unresolved. Looked up from germline, CDR1 is MDHEN and CDR2 is SYDVKM. The CDR3 is 14 residues long. Trimming stripped 3 bases from V and 4 bases from J, with 12 bases between. The CDR3 sequence is CASSFAGQLYGYTF. CDR3 DNA: TGTGCCAGCAGTTTTGCCGGGCAGCTCTATGGCTACACCTTC.

This clonotype was detected a few times. The chain uses TRBV6-5 and TRBJ2-3; no clear D gene. V was shortened by 6 bases and J by 9 bases, with 16 bases between the two germline ends. The CDR3 extends over 13 amino acids. Germline values: CDR1 MNHEY, CDR2 SVGAGI. The CDR3 DNA follows: TGTGCCAGCAGCAAAACACAGCACCAGACGCAGTATTTT. Translation: CASSKTQHQTQYF.

This clonotype was detected a few times. CDR3 amino acids: CASSLGVGRSRATDTQYF. The CDR3 DNA reads as TGTGCCAGCAGCTTAGGGGTTGGGAGGTCACGGGCCACAGATACGCAGTATTTT. This chain uses TRBV7-8 with TRBJ2-3; TRBD2 is a possible D gene (6 bases). There are 18 residues in the CDR3. From germline, CDR1 is SGHVS and CDR2 FQNEAQ. Trimming cost V 1 base and J 2 bases, with 19 bases left between them.

There are a few counts of this clonotype. J is TRBJ2-3 and V is TRBV29-1, with D hard to call. The germline V gene has CDR1 SQVTM and CDR2 ANQGSEA. The length of the CDR3 is 13 residues. Trimming pared 6 bases from V and 2 bases from J, leaving 12 bases between. The CDR3 DNA follows: TGCAGCGTCCGAAGGAAGGTCACAGATACGCAGTATTTT. Translation: CSVRRKVTDTQYF.

A remark on this clonotype: A read error may produce the germline difference seen at one junction end. The rearrangement joins TRBV5-1 to TRBJ2-1, with D possibly being TRBD1 or TRBD2 (5 bases each). Per the germline V gene, CDR1 is SGHRS and CDR2 is YFSETQ. CDR3 length equals 17 residues. CDR3 sequence reads: CASSAGTGPGESNAQFF. Written as DNA, the CDR3 is TGCGCCAGCAGCGCGGGTACGGGGCCCGGGGAGTCAAATGCGCAGTTCTTC.

The V and J genes are TRBV5-1 and TRBJ1-4, with D unresolved. Germline CDR1 reads SGHRS; CDR2 reads YFSETQ. V dropped 0 bases and J dropped 7 bases, with 19 bases sitting between them. This CDR3 comprises 17 residues. CDR3 sequence (DNA): TGCGCCAGCAGCTTGGCTTCGGTTTTATCAGCGGGTGAAAAACTGTTTTTT. It translates to CASSLASVLSAGEKLFF.

This clonotype was found many times. The chain uses TRBV29-1 and TRBJ2-7; 11 nucleotides match TRBD2. This CDR3 is 14 amino acids long. The V gene's germline CDR1 is SQVTM and CDR2 ANQGSEA. J gave up 3 bases and V 6 bases, and 7 bases lay outside the gene matches. The CDR3 sequence is CSVPTSGEFYEQYF. DNA of the CDR3: TGCAGCGTCCCGACTAGCGGGGAGTTCTACGAGCAGTACTTC.

This clonotype was detected only a few times. The genes are TRBV12-3 or TRBV12-4 and TRBJ2-3; 10 nucleotides match TRBD2. The ends lost 5 bases at V and 5 bases at J; junction bases unmatched: 10. The CDR3 length is 16 residues. CDR3 coding DNA: TGTGCCAGCAGTCCCCTAAGCGGGGGGGCATTAGATACGCAGTATTTT. Residues: CASSPLSGGALDTQYF.

Only a few counts were recorded for this clonotype. The chain recombines TRBV12-3 or TRBV12-4 with TRBJ2-1; D perhaps matches TRBD2 (7 bases). Trimming shortened V by 8 bases and J by 2 bases, and 13 bases separated the two germline ends. CDR3 size: 14 residues. CDR3 amino acids: CASRGGQTYNEQFF. The DNA of the CDR3 is TGTGCCAGCCGCGGGGGCCAGACCTACAATGAGCAGTTCTTC.

This chain connects TRBV29-1 to TRBJ2-7; TRBD2 matches at 11 bases. The germline V gene encodes CDR1 SQVTM and CDR2 ANQGSEA. The CDR3 covers 15 residues. The trim removed 2 bases at V and 1 base at J, leaving 4 bases unmatched. The CDR3, as DNA: TGCAGCGTTGAAAGGGTAGCGGGGGGGTCCTACGAGCAGTACTTC. This gives the protein CSVERVAGGSYEQYF.

This clonotype has just a few counts. This chain uses TRBV20-1 with TRBJ2-7; no reliable D call. The V end lost 5 bases, the J end lost 2 bases, and 16 bases lay between the germline ends. This CDR3 region has 14 residues. CDR1 and CDR2 (germline): DFQATT, SNEGSKA (reference sequence). The CDR3 nucleotides read TGCAGTGCTGCGTCGGCTAATCAAGCCTACGAGCAGTACTTC. Its protein is CSAASANQAYEQYF.

This clonotype was found a few times. The rearrangement joins TRBV20-1 to TRBJ2-7; no reliable D call. The CDR3 sequence is 12 residues long. CDR1 DFQATT and CDR2 SNEGSKA come from the germline V gene (reference sequence). Trimming pared 3 bases from V and 3 bases from J, leaving 9 bases between. CDR3 residues: CSASFPYYEQYF. In DNA, the CDR3 is TGCAGTGCTAGTTTCCCATACTACGAGCAGTACTTC.

This clonotype was seen more than once but under ten times. This chain connects TRBV29-1 to TRBJ1-2; TRBD1 aligns across 9 bases. CDR3 length: 15 residues. After removal of 3 bases from V and 4 bases from J, the junction contained 9 bases not matched to a gene. The V gene's germline CDR1 is SQVTM and CDR2 ANQGSEA. In DNA, the CDR3 is TGCAGCGTTGATACACAGGGGGCTGTGGGCTATGGCTACACCTTC. It translates to CSVDTQGAVGYGYTF.

This clonotype was seen a single time. The V call is TRBV12-3 or TRBV12-4, the J call TRBJ1-2; D is undetermined. Trimming stripped 3 bases from V and 4 bases from J, with 18 bases between. This CDR3 region has 16 residues. CDR3 DNA sequence: TGTGCCAGCAGTTTGCTAAGTCTGGCCTCAATCTATGGCTACACCTTC. Translation: CASSLLSLASIYGYTF.

This clonotype was found once. The V gene is TRBV7-9, the J gene TRBJ2-7; D call uncertain. Germline V gives CDR1 SEHNR, CDR2 FQNEAQ (reference sequence). The ends were cut back, 5 bases at V and 6 bases at J, with 17 bases in the middle. CDR3 length equals 14 residues. In DNA form, the CDR3 reads TGTGCCAGCAGCATAGGAGTAGGAAGCTGCGAGCAGTACTTC. It translates to CASSIGVGSCEQYF.

This clonotype was seen just once. The CDR3 loop reads CSAFRPGLTDTQYF. The CDR3 bases are TGCAGTGCTTTTCGTCCCGGCCTCACAGATACGCAGTATTTT. The chain links TRBV20-1 to TRBJ2-3; D uncertain. V shed 5 bases and J shed 2 bases, with 14 bases lying between them. In germline, CDR1 is DFQATT, CDR2 SNEGSKA (reference sequence). This CDR3 has 14 residues.